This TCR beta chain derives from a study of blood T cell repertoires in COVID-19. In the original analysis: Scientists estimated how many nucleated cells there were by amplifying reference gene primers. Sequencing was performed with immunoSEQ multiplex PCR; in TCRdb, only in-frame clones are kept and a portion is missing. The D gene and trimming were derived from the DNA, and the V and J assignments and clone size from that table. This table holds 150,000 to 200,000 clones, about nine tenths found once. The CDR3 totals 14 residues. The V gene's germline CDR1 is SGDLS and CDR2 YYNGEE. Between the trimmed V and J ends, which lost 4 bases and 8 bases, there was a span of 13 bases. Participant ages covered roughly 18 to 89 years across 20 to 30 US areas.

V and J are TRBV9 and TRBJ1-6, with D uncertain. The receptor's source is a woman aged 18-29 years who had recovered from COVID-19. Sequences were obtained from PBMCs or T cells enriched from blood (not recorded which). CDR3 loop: CASSRNDEDSPLHF. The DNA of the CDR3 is TGTGCCAGCAGCCGGAACGACGAGGATTCACCCCTCCACTTT.